One and the same sample provided the 10 T cell receptor beta chains below, sequenced in a study of technical replicates of blood from a few donors. The table came from immunoSEQ multiplex PCR; TCRdb's copy has only in-frame clones and leaves some out. This table has 70,000 to 85,000 clones, 92% appearing once. The source material was T cells isolated from PBMCs. The receptors shown here come from a human donor in good health.

V is TRBV5-6 and J is TRBJ2-5; the D gene is possibly TRBD2 (6 bases). This CDR3 has 14 residues. Trimming stripped 1 base from V and 3 bases from J, with 10 bases between. Germline V gene lookup returns CDR1 SGHDT and CDR2 YYEEEE. CDR3 DNA sequence: TGTGCCAGCAGCTTGCGGGGCGGGAAAGAGACCCAGTACTTC. Protein sequence: CASSLRGGKETQYF.

The genes are TRBV18 and TRBJ1-1; D may be TRBD1 (6 bases). The germline CDR1 and CDR2 sequences are KGHSH and LQKENI. Trimming removed 6 bases from V and 1 base from J, with 9 bases in between. The CDR3 covers 13 residues. The CDR3 sequence is CASSSRGNTEAFF. The CDR3 DNA is TGTGCCAGCTCGTCCAGGGGGAACACTGAAGCTTTCTTT.

In the case of this clone: Other DNA variants within this sample encode the same CDR3. The CDR3 nucleotides read TGTGCCAGCAGCGTAGCAGGAGGATCCACAGATACGCAGTATTTT. Amino acid sequence: CASSVAGGSTDTQYF. This rearrangement joins TRBV9 to TRBJ2-3, with a weak D call TRBD2 (5 bases). This CDR3 spans 15 amino acids. Germline V gene sequence: CDR1 SGDLS, CDR2 YYNGEE. V was shortened by 0 bases and J by 2 bases, with 10 bases between the two germline ends.

The gene calls are TRBV10-2 and TRBJ1-4; possible D gene TRBD1, 5 bases. This CDR3 comprises 11 residues. V was cut by 4 bases and J by 11 bases, with 8 bases left in between. Germline loops: CDR1 WSHSY, CDR2 SAAADI. The CDR3 nucleotides are TGCGCCAGCAGTGCGGGGGACAAACTGTTTTTT. Amino acids: CASSAGDKLFF.

The count of this clone is one. The chain has TRBV5-6 and TRBJ2-5, with a tentative D call TRBD2 (5 bases). Germline loops: CDR1 SGHDT, CDR2 YYEEEE. Trimming pared 1 base from V and 2 bases from J, leaving 9 bases between. CDR3 length: 14 amino acids. The CDR3 region has the DNA TGTGCCAGCAGCTTGAAGGAGCGGCAAGAGACCCAGTACTTC. As protein: CASSLKERQETQYF.

The V call is TRBV27, the J call TRBJ2-6; tentatively, D is TRBD2 (7 bases). Per germline, CDR1 MNHEY and CDR2 SMNVEV (reference sequence). The ends were cut back, 8 bases at V and 3 bases at J, with 20 bases in the middle. CDR3 length: 17 amino acids. CDR3 region: CASGEVGGAHGANVLTF. Here the CDR3 DNA reads TGTGCCAGCGGCGAGGTAGGGGGGGCACATGGGGCCAACGTCCTGACTTTC.

The rearrangement uses TRBV7-9 and TRBJ2-7; D is perhaps TRBD1 (6 bases). CDR1 is SEHNR, CDR2 FQNEAQ, per germline (reference sequence). The CDR3 is made up of 12 amino acids. V was clipped by 8 bases and J by 2 bases, with 10 bases between them. The CDR3 loop is CASDRRPYEQYF. CDR3 bases: TGTGCCAGCGACAGGCGACCCTACGAGCAGTACTTC.

Only a few counts were recorded for this clone. This chain connects TRBV19 to TRBJ1-5; weak D call: TRBD1 (6 bases). V lost 7 bases to trimming and J lost 4 bases, with 8 bases between them. The germline V gene encodes CDR1 LNHDA and CDR2 SQIVND (reference sequence). The CDR3 totals 12 residues. Here the CDR3 reads CASTRGNQPQHF. For the CDR3, the DNA is TGTGCCAGTACAAGGGGGAATCAGCCCCAGCATTTT.

The V gene is TRBV2, the J gene TRBJ2-7, with 10 bases matching TRBD1. The CDR3 runs to 14 residues. The germline V gene encodes CDR1 SNHLY and CDR2 FYNNEI. The ends lost 6 bases at V and 3 bases at J; junction bases unmatched: 5. The CDR3 coding sequence is TGTGCCAGCAGACGGACAGGGGGAGGCTACGAGCAGTACTTC. It codes for CASRRTGGGYEQYF.

V gene TRBV29-1 combines with J gene TRBJ2-7; 7 nucleotides line up with TRBD2. V trimming: 6 bases; J trimming: 1 base; junction bases outside the gene matches: 9. The germline gives CDR1 SQVTM, CDR2 ANQGSEA. The length of the CDR3 is 14 residues. The CDR3 spells CSVNWGGNSYEQYF. For the CDR3, the DNA is TGCAGCGTCAACTGGGGGGGTAATTCCTACGAGCAGTACTTC.